The 10 T cell receptor beta chains listed next were all sequenced from one sample in a study of TIL therapy for anti-PD-1-resistant metastatic lung cancer. Regarding time point: pre-treatment sample, taken before nivolumab and TIL therapy. Tumor tissue came from excised metastases, mostly pleural nodules or supraclavicular lymph nodes. The immunoSEQ assay was v3. Sequencing used immunoSEQ multiplex PCR; TCRdb keeps in-frame clones, though not all of them. The sample yields more than 90,000 clones, approximately 65% seen once. The sample in question was tumor tissue, obtained at baseline. Receptor source: a person aged 25-79 years with non-small cell lung cancer.

The chain employs TRBV3-1 (or the pseudogene TRBV3-2) and TRBJ2-5; 12 bases are a match to TRBD2. Unmatched junction bases numbered 6, after V lost 4 bases and J lost 0 bases. The CDR3 is 17 amino acids. CDR1 and CDR2 (germline): LGHDT, YNNKEL (reference sequence). The DNA for the CDR3 is TGTGCCAGCAGCCGAAAACTAGCGGGGGGTTACCAAGAGACCCAGTACTTC. Protein sequence: CASSRKLAGGYQETQYF.

V gene TRBV19 combines with J gene TRBJ2-1; D remains unclear. The germline V and J ends were trimmed by 5 bases and 8 bases, with 7 bases remaining between them. The CDR3 runs 11 residues. Germline V lookup: CDR1 LNHDA, CDR2 SQIVND (reference sequence). DNA of the CDR3: TGTGCCAGTAGTCTAGGCTATGAGCAGTTCTTC. It specifies CASSLGYEQFF.

This clone was detected only a few times. The chain joins TRBV19 to TRBJ1-3; D gene ambiguous. The CDR3 contains 14 residues. Trimming took off 7 bases at V and 0 bases at J, with 10 bases between the two ends. Germline loops: CDR1 LNHDA, CDR2 SQIVND (reference sequence). The CDR3 coding sequence is TGTGCCAGTACCACACAGAGCTCTGGAAACACCATATATTTT. This encodes CASTTQSSGNTIYF.

This chain connects TRBV6-6 to TRBJ1-2; 10 bases are shared with TRBD1. Germline CDR1 is MNHNY and CDR2 is SVGAGI (reference sequence). Trimming at V came to 4 bases and at J to 0 bases, leaving 5 bases not matched to a gene. This CDR3 has 16 amino acids. CDR3 sequence reads: CASSFHGQGANYGYTF. In DNA, the CDR3 is TGTGCCAGCAGTTTTCACGGACAGGGGGCTAACTATGGCTACACCTTC.

The chain has TRBV9 and TRBJ1-5; D gene uncertain. The CDR3 is 15 amino acids. Deletions cut 0 bases from V and 3 bases from J, with 10 bases between. Germline CDR1 SGDLS, CDR2 YYNGEE. DNA of the CDR3: TGTGCCAGCAGCGTAGGTACAGCATTCAATCAGCCCCAGCATTTT. It encodes CASSVGTAFNQPQHF.

This sequence joins TRBV19 and TRBJ1-4; D is undetermined. Trimming left V 6 bases short and J 2 bases short, with 13 bases between. Germline V gene data show CDR1 as LNHDA and CDR2 as SQIVND (reference sequence). There are 15 residues in the CDR3. The CDR3 bases are TGTGCCAGTAGCCCCGGCAGTTTTACTAATGAAAAACTGTTTTTT. As protein: CASSPGSFTNEKLFF.

The chain couples TRBV5-1 to TRBJ2-5; D remains ambiguous. CDR1 is SGHRS, CDR2 YFSETQ, per germline. The CDR3 sequence is 14 residues long. V shed 0 bases and J shed 5 bases, with 11 bases lying between them. CDR3 bases: TGCGCCAGCAGCTTGGGGATGACCTTGGAGACCCAGTACTTC. As protein: CASSLGMTLETQYF.

The J gene is TRBJ1-2, the V gene TRBV2, with 10 bases fitting TRBD1. CDR1 SNHLY and CDR2 FYNNEI come from the germline V gene. The CDR3 has 14 residues. Germline trimming cut 6 bases from V and 7 bases from J; bases unmatched to any gene: 8. CDR3 region: CASSPPGTGVGYTF. The CDR3 DNA follows: TGTGCCAGCAGCCCCCCCGGGACAGGGGTTGGCTACACCTTC.

The chain employs TRBV5-4 and TRBJ2-3; 9 nucleotides agree with TRBD2. Germline V gives CDR1 SGHNT, CDR2 YYREEE (reference sequence). Germline trimming cut 0 bases from V and 5 bases from J; bases unmatched to any gene: 7. CDR3 length equals 16 residues. This CDR3 reads CASSLDPAGGGDTQYF. The DNA for the CDR3 is TGTGCCAGCAGCTTGGACCCAGCGGGGGGTGGAGATACGCAGTATTTT.

This clone was seen only a few times. The chain employs TRBV4-1 and TRBJ2-1, with 14 bases that match TRBD2. Germline trimming cut 3 bases from V and 6 bases from J; bases unmatched to any gene: 1. The V gene's germline CDR1 is MGHRA and CDR2 YSYEKL. This CDR3 has 15 residues. Written as DNA, the CDR3 is TGCGCCAGCAGCCAGGGACTAGCGGGAGTCAATGAGCAGTTCTTC. Protein product: CASSQGLAGVNEQFF.